The count of the clone carrying this TCR beta chain is one. These data originate in a study of CD8+ T cells in alopecia areata. From germline, CDR1 is MNHEY and CDR2 SVGAGI. The CDR3 loop spans 15 amino acids. With 6 bases removed from V and 7 bases from J, the gap between germline ends came to 18 bases. RNA, once extracted, was reverse transcribed into cDNA for use as the sequencing template. Method: immunoSEQ multiplex PCR; TCRdb's copy keeps in-frame clones and lacks some. Found here are roughly 200,000 clones, roughly 60% of them singletons; the top ten hold around 1.8%. This receptor was identified in a human donor with alopecia areata. This specimen consisted of CD4+ T cells sorted from blood, obtained at week 0. The chain couples TRBV6-5 to TRBJ1-4, with a possible D match to TRBD1 (6 bases). In DNA, the CDR3 is TGTGCCAGCAGCCCAGAGGGGGGTGTGAGTGAAAAACTGTTTTTT. It translates to CASSPEGGVSEKLFF.